This is a list of T cell receptor beta chains from one sample in a study of cytomegalovirus exposure and HLA in healthy donors. Sequenced by immunoSEQ multiplex PCR; TCRdb stores in-frame clones only, minus some. Of a few hundred thousand clones listed, 70% to 80% are singletons. Sample: PBMCs. These receptors were taken from a woman aged 25 to 39 in good health and CMV-seronegative. Both conserved end residues are part of each CDR3. D genes are given only for firm matches.

D gene: -; J gene: TRBJ1-1; V gene: TRBV7-9; CDR3 protein: CASSLARLNTEAFF
D gene: -; J gene: TRBJ2-7; V gene: TRBV7-9; CDR3 protein: CASSSDRIFSYEQYF
D gene: TRBD1; J gene: TRBJ1-1; V gene: TRBV30; CDR3 protein: CAWRTGDDSEAFF
D gene: -; J gene: TRBJ2-1; V gene: TRBV30; CDR3 protein: CAWSVGQSSYNEQFF
D gene: TRBD1; J gene: TRBJ2-5; V gene: TRBV27; CDR3 protein: CASATGGRETQYF
D gene: TRBD2; J gene: TRBJ2-3; V gene: TRBV7-9; CDR3 protein: CASSPVPAGVITDTQYF
D gene: -; J gene: TRBJ1-1; V gene: TRBV27; CDR3 protein: CASRLGAGANTEAFF
D gene: TRBD1; J gene: TRBJ1-3; V gene: TRBV4-1; CDR3 protein: CASSVRTGFGNTIYF
D gene: -; J gene: TRBJ1-3; V gene: TRBV7-2; CDR3 protein: CASSRQTGSGNTIYF
D gene: -; J gene: TRBJ2-1; V gene: TRBV2; CDR3 protein: CASSEQRDINEQFF
D gene: -; J gene: TRBJ2-1; V gene: TRBV27; CDR3 protein: CASSHHRVNEQFF